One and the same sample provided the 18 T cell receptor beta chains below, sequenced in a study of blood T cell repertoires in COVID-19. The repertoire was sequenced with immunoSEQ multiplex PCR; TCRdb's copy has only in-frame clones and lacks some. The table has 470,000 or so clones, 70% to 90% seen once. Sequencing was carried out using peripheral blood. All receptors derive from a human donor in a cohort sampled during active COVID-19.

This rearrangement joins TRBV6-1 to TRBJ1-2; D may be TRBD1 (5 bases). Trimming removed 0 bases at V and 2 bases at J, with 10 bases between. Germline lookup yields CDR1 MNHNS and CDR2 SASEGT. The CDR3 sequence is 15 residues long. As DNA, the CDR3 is TGTGCCAGCAGTGAAGCGCTTGGGGGGAACTATGGCTACACCTTC. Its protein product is CASSEALGGNYGYTF.

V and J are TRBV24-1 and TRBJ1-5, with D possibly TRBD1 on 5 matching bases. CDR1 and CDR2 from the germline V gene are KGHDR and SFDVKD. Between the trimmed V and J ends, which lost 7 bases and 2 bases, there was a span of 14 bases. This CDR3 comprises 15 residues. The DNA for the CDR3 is TGTGCCACCAGGAGCGGGGGAGCGGGCAATCAGCCCCAGCATTTT. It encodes CATRSGGAGNQPQHF.

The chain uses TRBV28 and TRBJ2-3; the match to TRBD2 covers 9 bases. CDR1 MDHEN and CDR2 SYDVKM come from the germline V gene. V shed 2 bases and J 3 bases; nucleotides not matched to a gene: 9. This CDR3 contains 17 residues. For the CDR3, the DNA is TGTGCCAGCAGTTTACGGATGGGTAGCGGGAGTACAGATACGCAGTATTTT. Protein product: CASSLRMGSGSTDTQYF.

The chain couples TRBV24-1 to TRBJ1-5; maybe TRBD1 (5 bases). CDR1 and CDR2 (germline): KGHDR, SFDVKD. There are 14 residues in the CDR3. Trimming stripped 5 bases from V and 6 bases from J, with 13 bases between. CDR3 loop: CATSAGSQSQPQHF. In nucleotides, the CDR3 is TGTGCCACCAGTGCAGGGTCTCAGAGTCAGCCCCAGCATTTT.

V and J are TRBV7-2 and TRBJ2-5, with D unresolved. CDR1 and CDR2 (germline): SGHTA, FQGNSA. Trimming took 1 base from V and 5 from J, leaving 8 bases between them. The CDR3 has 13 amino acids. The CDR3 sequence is CASSLVSSETQYF. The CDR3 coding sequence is TGTGCCAGCAGCTTAGTTAGTAGCGAGACCCAGTACTTC.

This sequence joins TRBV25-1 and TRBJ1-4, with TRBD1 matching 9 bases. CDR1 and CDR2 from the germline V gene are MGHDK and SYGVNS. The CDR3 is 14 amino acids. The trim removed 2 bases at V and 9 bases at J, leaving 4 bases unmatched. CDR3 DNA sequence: TGTGCCAGCAGTGAACCGGGACAGGGAAAAAAACTGTTTTTT. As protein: CASSEPGQGKKLFF.

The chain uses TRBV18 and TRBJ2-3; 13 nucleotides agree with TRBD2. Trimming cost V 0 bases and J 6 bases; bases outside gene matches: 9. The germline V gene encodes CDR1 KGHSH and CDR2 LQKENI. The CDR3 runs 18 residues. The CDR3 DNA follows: TGTGCCAGCTCACCACCGCTCTCACTAGCGGGGGGGGTGGATACGCAGTATTTT. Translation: CASSPPLSLAGGVDTQYF. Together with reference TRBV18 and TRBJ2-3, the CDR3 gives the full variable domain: NAGVMQNPRHLVRRRGQEARLRCSPMKGHSHVYWYRQLPEEGLKFMVYLQKENIIDESGMPKERFSAEFPKEGPSILRIQQVVRGDSAAYFCASSPPLSLAGGVDTQYFGPGTRLTVL.

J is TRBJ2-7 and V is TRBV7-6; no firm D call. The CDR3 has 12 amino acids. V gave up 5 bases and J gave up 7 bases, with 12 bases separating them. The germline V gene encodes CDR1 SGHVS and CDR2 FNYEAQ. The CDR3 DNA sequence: TGTGCCAGCAGCCTTACTATGAGTGAGCAGTACTTC. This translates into CASSLTMSEQYF.

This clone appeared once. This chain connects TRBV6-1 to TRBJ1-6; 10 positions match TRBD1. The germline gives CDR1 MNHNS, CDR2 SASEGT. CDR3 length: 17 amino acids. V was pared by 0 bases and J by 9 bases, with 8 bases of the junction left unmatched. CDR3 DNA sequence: TGTGCCAGCAGTGAAGCGAGGGACAGGGGAGGTGGTTCACCCCTCCACTTT. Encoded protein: CASSEARDRGGGSPLHF.

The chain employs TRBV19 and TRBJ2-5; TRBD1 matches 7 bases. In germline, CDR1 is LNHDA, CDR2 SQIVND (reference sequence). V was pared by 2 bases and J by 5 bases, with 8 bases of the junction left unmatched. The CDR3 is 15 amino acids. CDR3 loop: CASSINDRVSETQYF. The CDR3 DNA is TGTGCCAGTAGTATAAACGACAGGGTATCTGAGACCCAGTACTTC.

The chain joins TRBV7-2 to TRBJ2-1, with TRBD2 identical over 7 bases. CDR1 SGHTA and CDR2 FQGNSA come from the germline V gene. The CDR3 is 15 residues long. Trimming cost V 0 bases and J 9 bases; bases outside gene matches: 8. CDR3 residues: CASSLAGGSGSEQFF. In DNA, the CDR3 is TGTGCCAGCAGCTTAGCGGGCGGGAGTGGGAGTGAGCAGTTCTTC.

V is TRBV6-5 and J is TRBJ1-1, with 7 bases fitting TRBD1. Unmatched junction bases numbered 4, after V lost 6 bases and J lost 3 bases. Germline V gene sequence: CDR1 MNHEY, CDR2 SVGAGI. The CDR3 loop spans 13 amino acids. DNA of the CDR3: TGTGCCAGCAGGAACAGGGGTTACACTGAAGCTTTCTTT. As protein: CASRNRGYTEAFF.

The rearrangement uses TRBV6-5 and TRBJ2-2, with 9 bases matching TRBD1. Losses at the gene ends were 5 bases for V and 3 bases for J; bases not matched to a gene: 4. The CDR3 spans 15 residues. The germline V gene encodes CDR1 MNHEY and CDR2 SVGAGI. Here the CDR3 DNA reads TGTGCCAGCAGTAGGACAGGGGTATACACCGGGGAGCTGTTTTTT. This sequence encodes CASSRTGVYTGELFF.

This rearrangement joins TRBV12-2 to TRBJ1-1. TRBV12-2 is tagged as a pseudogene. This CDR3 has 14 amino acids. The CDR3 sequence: CAAYRVWEGTEAFF. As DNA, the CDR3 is TGTGCAGCGTACAGGGTGTGGGAGGGCACTGAAGCTTTCTTT.

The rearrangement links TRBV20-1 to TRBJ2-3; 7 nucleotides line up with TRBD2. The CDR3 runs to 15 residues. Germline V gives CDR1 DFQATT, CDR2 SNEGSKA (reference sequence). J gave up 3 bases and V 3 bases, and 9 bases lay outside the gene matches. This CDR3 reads CSASNQAGRTDTQYF. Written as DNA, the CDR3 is TGCAGTGCTAGTAATCAAGCGGGAAGGACAGATACGCAGTATTTT.

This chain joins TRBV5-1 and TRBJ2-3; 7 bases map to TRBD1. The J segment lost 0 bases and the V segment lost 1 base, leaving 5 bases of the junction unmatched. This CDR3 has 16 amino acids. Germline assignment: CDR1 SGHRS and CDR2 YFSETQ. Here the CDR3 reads CASSLITGASTDTQYF. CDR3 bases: TGCGCCAGCAGCTTGATCACAGGGGCCAGCACAGATACGCAGTATTTT.

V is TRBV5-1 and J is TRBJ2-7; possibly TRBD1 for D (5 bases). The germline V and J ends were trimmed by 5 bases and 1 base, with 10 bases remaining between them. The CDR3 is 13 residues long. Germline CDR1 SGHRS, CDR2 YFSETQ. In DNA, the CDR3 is TGCGCCAGCAGTTCCGACAGATCCTACGAGCAGTACTTC. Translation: CASSSDRSYEQYF.

The CDR3 sequence is CASSHSGRGTDTQYF. The CDR3 DNA follows: TGTGCCAGTAGTCATAGCGGGAGAGGGACAGATACGCAGTATTTT. The V call is TRBV19, the J call TRBJ2-3; 9 bases align to TRBD2. The CDR3 consists of 15 residues. Germline-derived CDR1 and CDR2 are LNHDA and SQIVND (reference sequence). Germline trimming cut 5 bases from V and 3 bases from J; bases unmatched to any gene: 6.